These T cell receptor beta chains were read from a single sample in a study of shared clonotypes between healthy human individuals. Clones were read by immunoSEQ multiplex PCR, and TCRdb kept only the in-frame ones, dropping some. The table includes 2,500,000 or so clones, about 90% detected once. Sequencing was done on a sample of naive CD4+ T cells from PBMCs. Receptors were obtained from a man between 18 and 35 years old in good health. Some clones in this sample may be carry-over from other donors' samples. CDR3s include the opening cysteine and the closing phenylalanine or tryptophan. The D gene is left open where the match is weak. Size is stated for part of the rows, as once, few or many counts, or as a class when the clone is expanded.

TRBJ2-7	.	.	TRBV6-6	TGTGCCAGCAGTTACTTAGGAGGCTTCAGCTCCTACGAGCAGTACTTC	CASSYLGGFSSYEQYF
TRBJ1-4	.	.	TRBV7-2	TGTGCCAGCAGCCCGATGGGGGGGGACGTAAAACTGTTTTTT	CASSPMGGDVKLFF
TRBJ2-1	.	.	TRBV28	TGTGCCTCCCGGACCTCCTACAATGAGCAGTTCTTC	CASRTSYNEQFF
TRBJ2-5	.	.	TRBV15	TGTGCCACCAGCAGAGTATTGAAGGACGTGAAGACCCAGTACTTC	CATSRVLKDVKTQYF
TRBJ1-6	.	TRBD1	TRBV27	TGTGCCAGCAGGTTGAGCTGGGACAGGGGGATGAATTCACCCCTCCACTTT	CASRLSWDRGMNSPLHF
TRBJ2-1	once	TRBD1	TRBV7-2	TGTGCCAGCAGCTCTGGACAGGCTATGTACAATGAGCAGTTCTTC	CASSSGQAMYNEQFF
TRBJ1-1	few	.	TRBV7-9	TGTGCCAGCAGCTTAATCGAGAACACTGAAGCTTTCTTT	CASSLIENTEAFF
TRBJ1-4	.	.	TRBV7-9	TGTGCCAGCAGCTTGATGGGGAGTGGGGAAAAACTGTTTTTT	CASSLMGSGEKLFF
TRBJ2-7	.	TRBD2	TRBV5-1	TGCGCCAGCAGCCCTTTGACAGCGGGAGTGGGTGAGCAGTACTTC	CASSPLTAGVGEQYF
TRBJ2-3	.	.	TRBV10-3	TGTGCCATCAGTGTTGGGGGCGTACCCATAGATACGCAGTATTTT	CAISVGGVPIDTQYF
TRBJ2-2	.	TRBD1	TRBV10-1	TGCGCCAGCAGGGGACAGGCGAACACCGGGGAGCTGTTTTTT	CASRGQANTGELFF
TRBJ2-2	.	TRBD2	TRBV9	TGTGCCAGCAGCGTGTATGGACTAGCGGTTAACACCGGGGAGCTGTTTTTT	CASSVYGLAVNTGELFF
TRBJ2-1	.	TRBD2	TRBV7-9	TGTGCCAGCAGCCCCAGGACTAGCGGGAGGCCGGTACAAAGTGAGCAGTTCTTC	CASSPRTSGRPVQSEQFF
TRBJ2-2	.	.	TRBV7-3	TGTGCCAGCAGCCCACGGACAGGGGAGCTGTTTTTT	CASSPRTGELFF
TRBJ2-2	.	.	TRBV10-3	TGTGCCATCAGCCCCGGGACACCCTTCACCGGGGAGCTGTTTTTT	CAISPGTPFTGELFF
TRBJ1-1	.	TRBD1	TRBV7-9	TGTGCCAGCAGCGCGGACGACAGGGGGAGGACTGAAGCTTTCTTT	CASSADDRGRTEAFF
TRBJ1-1	few	TRBD1	TRBV28	TGTGCCAGCAGTTGGAGGGGGCCTGAAGCTTTCTTT	CASSWRGPEAFF
TRBJ2-1	once	.	TRBV28	TGTGCCAGCACCTACAGGGGACTAGGCCCCAATGAGCAGTTCTTC	CASTYRGLGPNEQFF
TRBJ2-7	.	.	TRBV12-2	TGTGCAAGTCGCACTCGGGTTGGACAAGAATTCTACGAGCAGTACTTC	CASRTRVGQEFYEQYF
TRBJ2-7	.	.	TRBV7-6	TGTGCCAGCAGCCGTGGTAAGGGGGGATCCTACGAGCAGTACTTC	CASSRGKGGSYEQYF
TRBJ2-5	.	TRBD2	TRBV5-1	TGCGCCAGCAGCCCATCCGTGGGCGGGAGGGAATGGGAGACCCAGTACTTC	CASSPSVGGREWETQYF
TRBJ2-1	.	TRBD2	TRBV29-1	TGCAGCGGGGCGGGAGGCCCCTTTGAGCAGTTCTTC	CSGAGGPFEQFF
TRBJ1-2	.	.	TRBV30	TGTGCCTGGAGACAAACAGGGCTCGGCTATGGCTACACCTTC	CAWRQTGLGYGYTF